These 18 T cell receptor beta chains originate from one sample sequenced in a study of T-cell memory formation after mild COVID-19. TCRdb reprocessed the 5' RACE reads with MiXCR, giving one entry per CDR3 protein. The table records about half a million distinct CDR3 sequences, over 15% of them present only once. Sequenced input: PBMCs or a T cell subset sorted from them (not recorded which). These receptors were collected from an adult woman who had mild COVID-19 (a few samples of this study predate the infection). Cell type and time point are not known.

The chain joins TRBV20-1 to TRBJ2-4; D is uncertain. Germline assignment: CDR1 DFQATT and CDR2 SNEGSKA (reference sequence). V was clipped by 0 bases and J by 5 bases, with 8 bases between them. CDR3 length: 13 residues. CDR3 DNA sequence: TGCAGTGCTAGAGAGCGTGGGGAAAACATTCAGTACTTC. Amino acid sequence: CSARERGENIQYF.

In its sample, this clonotype was seen a few times. The V gene is TRBV6-5, the J gene TRBJ2-7; 9 bases fit TRBD1. The J segment lost 5 bases and the V segment lost 6 bases, leaving 8 bases of the junction unmatched. Per the germline V gene, CDR1 is MNHEY and CDR2 is SVGAGI. This CDR3 comprises 14 residues. CDR3 in DNA: TGTGCCAGCAGCCTTGACAGGGGGATTGACGAGCAGTACTTC. It specifies CASSLDRGIDEQYF.

The chain joins TRBV14 to TRBJ1-2; D gene uncertain. V lost 0 bases and J lost 1, with 12 bases in between. This CDR3 region has 16 residues. Germline V gene lookup returns CDR1 SGHDN and CDR2 FVKESK. CDR3 residues: CASSQDAGYRNYGYTF. As DNA, the CDR3 is TGTGCCAGCAGCCAAGATGCCGGATACCGTAACTATGGCTACACCTTC.

This clonotype has only a few counts. The chain links TRBV7-8 to TRBJ2-2; D perhaps matches TRBD2 (6 bases). The CDR3 consists of 15 residues. Trimming shortened V by 2 bases and J by 0 bases, and 7 bases separated the two germline ends. Germline-derived CDR1 and CDR2 are SGHVS and FQNEAQ. The CDR3 region is CASSLREANTGELFF. The CDR3, as DNA: TGTGCCAGCAGCTTAAGGGAGGCGAACACCGGGGAGCTGTTTTTT.

There are a few counts of this clonotype. DNA of the CDR3: TGTGCCATCAGTGAGGGACAAAATAATTCACCCCTCCACTTT. Amino acids: CAISEGQNNSPLHF. The V call is TRBV10-3, the J call TRBJ1-6; a weak D match, TRBD1 (5 bases). CDR1 is ENHRY, CDR2 SYGVKD, per germline. Trimming shortened V by 2 bases and J by 5 bases, and 7 bases separated the two germline ends. CDR3 length: 14 amino acids.

The gene calls are TRBV4-1 and TRBJ1-1; no definite D call. V lost 3 bases, J lost 1 base, and 15 bases lay in between. The CDR3 extends over 16 amino acids. Germline V CDR1 and CDR2: MGHRA, YSYEKL. The CDR3 coding sequence is TGCGCCAGCAGCCACCGCGCCGAGACCCGGAACACTGAAGCTTTCTTT. Translated, it gives CASSHRAETRNTEAFF.

This clonotype occurred a few times. Here the CDR3 reads CATSRDRYEQYF. The CDR3 region has the DNA TGTGCCACCAGCAGAGATAGATACGAGCAGTACTTC. The rearrangement uses TRBV15 and TRBJ2-7, with no clear D. CDR3 length: 12 residues. Germline CDR1 LNHNV, CDR2 YYDKDF (reference sequence). Trimming left V 0 bases short and J 4 bases short, with 4 bases between.

This chain connects TRBV20-1 to TRBJ1-2; no definite D call. The V gene lost 0 bases and the J gene lost 2 bases, with 13 bases spanning the gap. The CDR3 is 15 amino acids. Germline assignment: CDR1 DFQATT and CDR2 SNEGSKA (reference sequence). CDR3 nucleotides: TGCAGTGCTAGAGATACACGGGCCTCGAACTATGGCTACACCTTC. It codes for CSARDTRASNYGYTF.

This clonotype was seen only a few times. The rearrangement links TRBV7-6 to TRBJ2-3; 15 bases match TRBD2. The CDR3 spans 18 residues. Germline CDR1 reads SGHVS; CDR2 reads FNYEAQ. V lost 4 bases and J lost 2; bases outside the gene matches: 7. For the CDR3, the DNA is TGTGCCAGCAGCTCTGGGACTAGCGGGGGGTTTCTCACAGATACGCAGTATTTT. It encodes CASSSGTSGGFLTDTQYF.

This clonotype was counted between two and nine times. The J gene is TRBJ2-7, the V gene TRBV7-9; D uncertain. The CDR3 length is 13 residues. Germline lookup yields CDR1 SEHNR and CDR2 FQNEAQ (reference sequence). Trimming left V 3 bases short and J 2 bases short, with 8 bases between. The CDR3 nucleotides read TGTGCCAGCAGCTTGCCGACGGCCTACGAGCAGTACTTC. Amino acid sequence: CASSLPTAYEQYF.

This chain joins TRBV7-2 and TRBJ2-1; possible D gene TRBD2, 6 bases. Per the germline V gene, CDR1 is SGHTA and CDR2 is FQGNSA. Trimming stripped 4 bases from V and 1 base from J, with 11 bases between. The CDR3 length is 15 residues. CDR3 nucleotides: TGTGCCAGCAGCTCGGGAGAGTCGTCCTACAATGAGCAGTTCTTC. It codes for CASSSGESSYNEQFF.

The chain is built from TRBV12-3 or TRBV12-4 and TRBJ1-6; D call uncertain. This CDR3 has 15 amino acids. V lost 3 bases and J lost 0, with 6 bases in between. CDR3 amino acids: CASSFGGSYNSPLHF. CDR3 DNA: TGTGCCAGCAGTTTCGGCGGCTCCTATAATTCACCCCTCCACTTT.

The chain joins TRBV7-9 to TRBJ2-7, with 9 bases fitting TRBD1. The CDR3 is made up of 19 amino acids. Germline lookup yields CDR1 SEHNR and CDR2 FQNEAQ (reference sequence). V was clipped by 5 bases and J by 2 bases; unmatched bases: 19. CDR3 in amino acids: CASSTPSGTGPVSAYEQYF. The CDR3 region has the DNA TGTGCCAGCAGCACCCCGAGCGGGACAGGGCCCGTATCCGCCTACGAGCAGTACTTC. Combining the CDR3 with reference TRBV7-9 and TRBJ2-7 gives the whole variable domain DTGVSQNPRHKITKRGQNVTFRCDPISEHNRLYWYRQTLGQGPEFLTYFQNEAQLEKSRLLSDRFSAERPKGSFSTLEIQRTEQGDSAMYLCASSTPSGTGPVSAYEQYFGPGTRLTVT.

This clonotype was picked up many times. The chain links TRBV7-9 to TRBJ2-7; D call uncertain. With 5 bases removed from V and 3 bases from J, the gap between germline ends came to 5 bases. The germline V gene encodes CDR1 SEHNR and CDR2 FQNEAQ (reference sequence). This CDR3 is 11 amino acids long. The CDR3 loop reads CASSEIYEQYF. CDR3 DNA sequence: TGTGCCAGCAGCGAAATCTACGAGCAGTACTTC.

The chain links TRBV7-8 to TRBJ2-1; TRBD2 matches at 9 bases. The trim removed 5 bases at V and 2 bases at J, leaving 13 bases unmatched. The CDR3 contains 18 residues. Germline V gene data show CDR1 as SGHVS and CDR2 as FQNEAQ. The CDR3 coding sequence is TGTGCCAGCAGCCAAACGGACCCAGCGGGAGGACCCTACAATGAGCAGTTCTTC. Protein: CASSQTDPAGGPYNEQFF.

The rearrangement joins TRBV18 to TRBJ2-4; 7 positions match TRBD2. V was pared by 6 bases and J by 5 bases, with 10 bases of the junction left unmatched. Per germline, CDR1 KGHSH and CDR2 LQKENI. This CDR3 region has 15 residues. DNA of the CDR3: TGTGCCAGCTCCACTGCGGGCGGGAGAGAAAACATTCAGTACTTC. This encodes CASSTAGGRENIQYF.

This clonotype was observed a few times. This sequence joins TRBV9 and TRBJ2-5; D ambiguous. Trimming pared 1 base from V and 1 base from J, leaving 11 bases between. The CDR3 sequence is 15 residues long. CDR1 is SGDLS and CDR2 is YYNGEE in the germline V gene. The CDR3 region has the DNA TGTGCCAGCAGCGTATCGGCGATATTCCAAGAGACCCAGTACTTC. Its protein is CASSVSAIFQETQYF.

This clonotype was counted between two and nine times. The chain carries TRBV20-1 and TRBJ2-3; 8 bases are shared with TRBD2. The germline CDR1 and CDR2 sequences are DFQATT and SNEGSKA (reference sequence). The CDR3 covers 16 residues. Germline trimming cut 3 bases from V and 4 bases from J; bases unmatched to any gene: 12. CDR3 region: CSASGGASSRPDTQYF. The DNA of the CDR3 is TGCAGTGCTAGCGGGGGGGCCTCTTCACGTCCAGATACGCAGTATTTT.